There are a few counts of the clone carrying this TCR beta chain. Its antigen is as yet unknown. Sequencing templates came from extracted RNA that was reverse transcribed into cDNA. The data were produced by immunoSEQ multiplex PCR, yet TCRdb's version contains in-frame clones alone and is incomplete. Of more than 200,000 clones listed, 64% were seen once; the top ten hold around 4.3%. These data belong to a study of CD8+ T cells in alopecia areata. Study-level background: Treated patients received oral tofacitinib, 5 to 10 mg twice daily.

The V gene end was trimmed by 0 bases and the J gene end by 15 bases; junction bases not matched to a gene: 4. This CDR3 comprises 12 residues. The V gene's germline CDR1 is LGHNA and CDR2 YNFKEQ. Indicated treatment: oral pan-JAK inhibitor, 5-10 mg twice daily. Findings and caveats of the study: With tofacitinib ongoing, many expanded lesional clones persisted in both scalp and blood.

The specimen comprised CD4+ T cells sorted from blood, sampled at week 4, from a patient treated with tofacitinib. The V call is TRBV4-2, the J call TRBJ1-5; TRBD1 agrees at 8 bases. This sequence was found in a human donor with alopecia areata. CDR3 nucleotides: TGTGCCAGCAGCCAAGAGGACAGGGACTGGCATTTT. Protein sequence: CASSQEDRDWHF.